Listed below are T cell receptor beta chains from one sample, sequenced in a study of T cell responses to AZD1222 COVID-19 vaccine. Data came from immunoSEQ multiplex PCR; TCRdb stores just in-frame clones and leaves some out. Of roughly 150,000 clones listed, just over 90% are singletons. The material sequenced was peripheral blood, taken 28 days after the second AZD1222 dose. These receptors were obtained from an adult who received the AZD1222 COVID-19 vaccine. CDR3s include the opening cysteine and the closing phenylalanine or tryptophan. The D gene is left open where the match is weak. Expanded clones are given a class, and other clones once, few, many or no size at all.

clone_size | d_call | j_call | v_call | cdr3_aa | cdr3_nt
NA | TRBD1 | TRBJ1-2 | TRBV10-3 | CAISEPGQDYGYTF | TGTGCCATCAGTGAGCCGGGACAGGACTATGGCTACACCTTC
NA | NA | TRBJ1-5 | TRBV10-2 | CASSVDGMQPQHF | TGCGCCAGCAGTGTGGATGGAATGCAGCCCCAGCATTTT
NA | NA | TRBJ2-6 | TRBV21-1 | CASPRQGRKTGANVLTF | TGTGCCAGCCCCCGACAGGGGAGGAAGACTGGGGCCAACGTCCTGACTTTC
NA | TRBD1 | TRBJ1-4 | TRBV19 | CASSSAGQGAYEKLFF | TGTGCCAGTAGTTCGGCTGGACAGGGGGCCTACGAAAAACTGTTTTTT
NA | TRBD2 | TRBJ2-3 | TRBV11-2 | CASSLDPHWRGGTDTQYF | TGTGCCAGCAGCTTAGATCCCCACTGGCGGGGGGGCACAGATACGCAGTATTTT
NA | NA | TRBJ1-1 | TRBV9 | CASSVELNTEAFF | TGTGCCAGCAGCGTAGAGCTGAACACTGAAGCTTTCTTT
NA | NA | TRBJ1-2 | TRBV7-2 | CASSPGVLANYGYTF | TGTGCCAGCAGCCCCGGGGTACTCGCAAACTATGGCTACACCTTC
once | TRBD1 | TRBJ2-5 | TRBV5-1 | CASSLGQGDGTQYF | TGCGCCAGCAGCTTGGGACAGGGCGACGGGACCCAGTACTTC
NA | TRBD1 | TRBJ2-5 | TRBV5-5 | CASSFGTAPTQYF | TGTGCCAGCAGCTTCGGGACAGCCCCGACCCAGTACTTC
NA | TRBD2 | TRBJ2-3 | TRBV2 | CASSEDSGADTQYF | TGTGCCAGCAGTGAAGATAGCGGGGCAGATACGCAGTATTTT
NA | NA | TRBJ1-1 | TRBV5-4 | CASSFFGLWGTEAFF | TGTGCCAGCAGCTTTTTTGGTCTTTGGGGCACTGAAGCTTTCTTT
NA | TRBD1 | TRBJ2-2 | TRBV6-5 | CASRLQGSSTGELFF | TGTGCCAGCAGACTACAGGGGTCGAGCACCGGGGAGCTGTTTTTT
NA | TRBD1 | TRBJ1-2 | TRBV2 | CASEGQHYGYTF | TGTGCCAGCGAGGGACAGCACTATGGCTACACCTTC
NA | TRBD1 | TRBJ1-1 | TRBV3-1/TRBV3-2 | CASSPGQQNTEAFF | TGTGCCAGCAGCCCGGGACAGCAGAACACTGAAGCTTTCTTT
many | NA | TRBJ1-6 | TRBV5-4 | CASSLIGGASPLHF | TGTGCCAGCAGCTTGATCGGAGGTGCTTCACCCCTCCACTTT
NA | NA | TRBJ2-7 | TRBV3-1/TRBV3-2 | CASSQTVNSYEQYF | TGTGCCAGCAGCCAAACCGTGAACTCCTACGAGCAGTACTTC
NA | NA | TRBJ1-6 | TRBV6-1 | CASSEAGGSSYNSPLHF | TGTGCCAGCAGTGAAGCTGGGGGGAGCTCCTATAATTCACCCCTCCACTTT
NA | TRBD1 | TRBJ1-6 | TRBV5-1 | CASSPSDRGRSPLHF | TGCGCCAGCAGCCCGTCTGACAGGGGCCGATCACCCCTCCACTTT